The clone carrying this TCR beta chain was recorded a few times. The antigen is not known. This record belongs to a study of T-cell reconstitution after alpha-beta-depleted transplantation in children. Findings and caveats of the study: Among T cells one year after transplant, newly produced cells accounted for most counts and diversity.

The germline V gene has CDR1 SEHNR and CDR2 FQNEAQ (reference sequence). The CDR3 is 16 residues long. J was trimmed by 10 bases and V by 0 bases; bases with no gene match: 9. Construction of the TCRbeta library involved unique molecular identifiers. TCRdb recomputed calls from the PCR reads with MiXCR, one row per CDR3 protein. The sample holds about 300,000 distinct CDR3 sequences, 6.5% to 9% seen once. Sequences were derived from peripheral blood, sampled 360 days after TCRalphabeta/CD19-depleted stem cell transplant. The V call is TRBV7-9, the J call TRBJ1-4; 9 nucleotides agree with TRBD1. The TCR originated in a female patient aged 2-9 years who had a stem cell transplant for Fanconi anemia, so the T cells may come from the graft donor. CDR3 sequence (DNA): TGTGCCAGCAGCTTAGCGCTCGGGACAGGGTGGATAAAACTGTTTTTT. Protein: CASSLALGTGWIKLFF.